This is a list of T cell receptor beta chains from one sample in a study of CD8 T cells in ankylosing spondylitis. TCRdb recomputed calls from the 5' RACE reads with MiXCR, one row per CDR3 protein. In the table there are fewer than 650,000 distinct CDR3 sequences, 9.5% to 15% of which are singletons. Sequencing was carried out using blood, either unsorted or a sorted T cell fraction (not recorded which). These receptor sequences come from a male donor with ankylosing spondylitis. CDR3s include the opening cysteine and the closing phenylalanine or tryptophan. D genes are given only for firm matches. Clone size is given for some rows only: seen once, a few or many times, or a class if the clone is expanded.

D: NA
size: few
J: TRBJ1-4
V: TRBV12-3/TRBV12-4
DNA: TGTGCCAGCAGTGAGATCCTTCTGACAACTAATGAAAAACTGTTTTTT
CDR3: CASSEILLTTNEKLFF

D: TRBD1
size: NA
J: TRBJ2-3
V: TRBV5-1
DNA: TGCGCCAGCAGCGTCGGACAGGGTGGAGATACGCAGTATTTT
CDR3: CASSVGQGGDTQYF

D: TRBD2
size: few
J: TRBJ2-5
V: TRBV11-2
DNA: TGTGCCAGCAGACTACTAGCGGCTCCAGAGACCCAGTACTTC
CDR3: CASRLLAAPETQYF

D: TRBD2
size: few
J: TRBJ2-1
V: TRBV29-1
DNA: TGCAGCGTTGTATGGGCGGGAGGGCCATCCTACAATGAGCAGTTCTTC
CDR3: CSVVWAGGPSYNEQFF

D: TRBD2
size: NA
J: TRBJ2-3
V: TRBV11-3
DNA: TGTGCCAGCAGCCCAGGCCAGCGGGAGAACACAGATACGCAGTATTTT
CDR3: CASSPGQRENTDTQYF

D: NA
size: many
J: TRBJ2-1
V: TRBV24-1
DNA: TGTGCCACCAGTGGAGCGGGCTCCTACAATGAGCAGTTCTTC
CDR3: CATSGAGSYNEQFF

D: NA
size: few
J: TRBJ2-1
V: TRBV20-1
DNA: TGCAGTGCTAGAGAGAGGGGGAGGGCCTACAATGAGCAGTTCTTC
CDR3: CSARERGRAYNEQFF

D: NA
size: NA
J: TRBJ2-6
V: TRBV5-1
DNA: TGCGCCAGCAGCTTGGGACACGACTCTGGGACCAACGTCCTGACTTTC
CDR3: CASSLGHDSGTNVLTF

D: TRBD1
size: many
J: TRBJ2-3
V: TRBV5-1
DNA: TGCGCCAGCAGCTTGGGGACAGGGGCGGGCACAGATACGCAGTATTTT
CDR3: CASSLGTGAGTDTQYF

D: TRBD2
size: NA
J: TRBJ2-1
V: TRBV27
DNA: TGTGCCAGCAGTTTCTTTACCCGACTAGCGGGAGGGGGTGAGCAGTTCTTC
CDR3: CASSFFTRLAGGGEQFF

D: TRBD2
size: many
J: TRBJ2-1
V: TRBV12-3/TRBV12-4
DNA: TGTGCCAGCAAGCGGGAGTTCAACAATGAGCAGTTCTTC
CDR3: CASKREFNNEQFF

D: TRBD1
size: NA
J: TRBJ1-2
V: TRBV14
DNA: TGTGCCAGCAGCCAAGACAACAGGGGGAGGTATGGCTACACCTTC
CDR3: CASSQDNRGRYGYTF

D: NA
size: few
J: TRBJ2-2
V: TRBV20-1
DNA: TGCAGTGCTAGTCCGGGCAGGGCGAAGGGGGGCGGGGAGCTGTTTTTT
CDR3: CSASPGRAKGGGELFF

D: TRBD2
size: few
J: TRBJ2-5
V: TRBV7-9
DNA: TGTGCCAGCAGCTTAGAGGGTTGGGTAGCGGGAAAAGAGACCCAGTACTTC
CDR3: CASSLEGWVAGKETQYF

D: NA
size: few
J: TRBJ2-7
V: TRBV7-2
DNA: TGTGCCAGCAGCACGACGACCTACGAGCAGTACTTC
CDR3: CASSTTTYEQYF

D: NA
size: NA
J: TRBJ1-3
V: TRBV7-2
DNA: TGTGCCAGCAGCTTAGGGGCGGGGCCTGCCCATGGAAACACCATATATTTT
CDR3: CASSLGAGPAHGNTIYF

D: NA
size: NA
J: TRBJ1-3
V: TRBV18
DNA: TGTGCCAGCTCACCGTCCGAGTCAAGCTCTGGAAACACCATATATTTT
CDR3: CASSPSESSSGNTIYF

D: NA
size: NA
J: TRBJ2-2
V: TRBV20-1
DNA: TGCAGTGCTATTGGGGACTCCGGGACTCATTACACCGGGGAGCTGTTTTTT
CDR3: CSAIGDSGTHYTGELFF

D: NA
size: few
J: TRBJ1-2
V: TRBV16
DNA: TGTGCCAGCAGCCCTTACCAGCCCGACCCGCGCGGCTACACCTTC
CDR3: CASSPYQPDPRGYTF

D: TRBD2
size: few
J: TRBJ2-2
V: TRBV19
DNA: TGTGCCAGTAGTATCGGACTAGCGGGTGACACCGGGGAGCTGTTTTTT
CDR3: CASSIGLAGDTGELFF

D: NA
size: few
J: TRBJ2-3
V: TRBV7-9
DNA: TGTGCCAGCACCGATTACCGGGGTACGGGCACAGATACGCAGTATTTT
CDR3: CASTDYRGTGTDTQYF